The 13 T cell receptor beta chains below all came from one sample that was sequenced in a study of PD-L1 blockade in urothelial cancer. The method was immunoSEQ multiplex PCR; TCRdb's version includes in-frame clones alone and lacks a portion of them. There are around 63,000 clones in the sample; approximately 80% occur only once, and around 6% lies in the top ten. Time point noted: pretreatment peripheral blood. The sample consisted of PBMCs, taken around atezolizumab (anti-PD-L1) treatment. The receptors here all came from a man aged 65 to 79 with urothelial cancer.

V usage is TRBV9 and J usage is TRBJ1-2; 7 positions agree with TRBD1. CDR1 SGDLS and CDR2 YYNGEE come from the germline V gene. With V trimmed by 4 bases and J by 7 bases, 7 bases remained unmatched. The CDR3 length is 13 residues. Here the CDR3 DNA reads TGTGCCAGCAGCCTAGGGGGCCCCCTTGGCTACACCTTC. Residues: CASSLGGPLGYTF.

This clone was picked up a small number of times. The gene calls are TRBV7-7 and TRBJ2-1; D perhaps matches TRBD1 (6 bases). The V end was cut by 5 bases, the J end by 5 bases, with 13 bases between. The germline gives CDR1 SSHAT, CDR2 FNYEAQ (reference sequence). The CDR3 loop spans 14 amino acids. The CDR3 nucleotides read TGTGCCAGCAGCAGGGCAGGGGCTAACAATGAGCAGTTCTTC. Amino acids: CASSRAGANNEQFF.

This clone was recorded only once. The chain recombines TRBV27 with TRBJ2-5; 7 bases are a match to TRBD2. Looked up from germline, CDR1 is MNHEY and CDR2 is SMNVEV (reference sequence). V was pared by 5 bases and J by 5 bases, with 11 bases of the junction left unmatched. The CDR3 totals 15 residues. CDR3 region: CASSAPRREGETQYF. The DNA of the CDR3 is TGTGCCAGCAGTGCTCCTCGCAGGGAGGGCGAGACCCAGTACTTC.

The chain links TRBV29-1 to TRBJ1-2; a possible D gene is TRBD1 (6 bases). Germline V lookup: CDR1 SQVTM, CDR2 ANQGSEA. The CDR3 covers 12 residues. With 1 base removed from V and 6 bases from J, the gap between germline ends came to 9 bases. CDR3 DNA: TGCAGCGTTGAAGGACAGGTGAATGGCTACACCTTC. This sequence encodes CSVEGQVNGYTF.

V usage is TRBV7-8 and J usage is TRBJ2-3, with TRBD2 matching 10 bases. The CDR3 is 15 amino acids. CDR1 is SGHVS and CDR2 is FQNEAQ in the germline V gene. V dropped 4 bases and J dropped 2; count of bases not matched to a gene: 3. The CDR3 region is CASSSLAGYTDTQYF. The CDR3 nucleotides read TGTGCCAGCAGCTCACTAGCGGGGTACACAGATACGCAGTATTTT.

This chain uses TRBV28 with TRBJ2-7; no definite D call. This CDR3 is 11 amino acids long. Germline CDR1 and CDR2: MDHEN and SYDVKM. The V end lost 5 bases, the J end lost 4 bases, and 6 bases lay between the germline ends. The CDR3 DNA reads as TGTGCCAGCAGTAGAGATTACGAGCAGTACTTC. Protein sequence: CASSRDYEQYF.

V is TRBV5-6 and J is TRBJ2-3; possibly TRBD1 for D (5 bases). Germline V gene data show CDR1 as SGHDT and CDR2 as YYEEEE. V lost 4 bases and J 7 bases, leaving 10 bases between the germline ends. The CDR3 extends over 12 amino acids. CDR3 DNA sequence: TGTGCCAGCAGCATCAGGGTAAATACGCAGTATTTT. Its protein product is CASSIRVNTQYF.

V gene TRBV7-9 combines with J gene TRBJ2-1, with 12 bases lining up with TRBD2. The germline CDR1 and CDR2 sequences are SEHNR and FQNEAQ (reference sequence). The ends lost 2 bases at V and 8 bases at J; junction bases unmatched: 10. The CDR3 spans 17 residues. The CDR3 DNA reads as TGTGCCAGCAGCTTACTTCCCCTAGCGGGAGGGCGCGATGAGCAGTTCTTC. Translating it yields CASSLLPLAGGRDEQFF.

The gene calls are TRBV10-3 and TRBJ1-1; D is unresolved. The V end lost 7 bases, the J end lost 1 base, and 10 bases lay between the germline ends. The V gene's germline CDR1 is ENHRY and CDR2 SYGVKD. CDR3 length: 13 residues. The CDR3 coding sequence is TGTGCCATCACCGAGGCGCGGAACACTGAAGCTTTCTTT. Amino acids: CAITEARNTEAFF.

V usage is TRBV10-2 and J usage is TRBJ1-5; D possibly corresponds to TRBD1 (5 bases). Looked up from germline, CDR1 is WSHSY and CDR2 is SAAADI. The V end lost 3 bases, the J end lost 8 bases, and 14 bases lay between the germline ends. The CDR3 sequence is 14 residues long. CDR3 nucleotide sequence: TGCGCCAGCAGTGAATCTCGGAGCAGGGAGCCCCAGCATTTT. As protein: CASSESRSREPQHF.

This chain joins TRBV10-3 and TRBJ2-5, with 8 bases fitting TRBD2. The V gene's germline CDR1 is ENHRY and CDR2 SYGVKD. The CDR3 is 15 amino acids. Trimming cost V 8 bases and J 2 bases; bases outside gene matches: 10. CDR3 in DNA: TGTGCCATCTCCCCACGGGAGGGAGGGCAAGAGACCCAGTACTTC. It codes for CAISPREGGQETQYF.

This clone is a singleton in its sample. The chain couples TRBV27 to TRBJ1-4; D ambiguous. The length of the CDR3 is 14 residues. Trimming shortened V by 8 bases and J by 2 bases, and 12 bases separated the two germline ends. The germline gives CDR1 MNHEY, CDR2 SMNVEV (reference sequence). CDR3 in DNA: TGTGCCAGCCGGTCGGGGAGGACTAATGAAAAACTGTTTTTT. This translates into CASRSGRTNEKLFF.

This CDR3 reads CASQMGQLQPQHF. CDR3 nucleotides: TGTGCCAGCCAGATGGGACAGCTTCAGCCCCAGCATTTT. The J gene is TRBJ1-5, the V gene TRBV28, with 7 nucleotides matching TRBD1. Germline V lookup: CDR1 MDHEN, CDR2 SYDVKM. V was clipped by 8 bases and J by 6 bases; unmatched bases: 7. The CDR3 is 13 residues long.